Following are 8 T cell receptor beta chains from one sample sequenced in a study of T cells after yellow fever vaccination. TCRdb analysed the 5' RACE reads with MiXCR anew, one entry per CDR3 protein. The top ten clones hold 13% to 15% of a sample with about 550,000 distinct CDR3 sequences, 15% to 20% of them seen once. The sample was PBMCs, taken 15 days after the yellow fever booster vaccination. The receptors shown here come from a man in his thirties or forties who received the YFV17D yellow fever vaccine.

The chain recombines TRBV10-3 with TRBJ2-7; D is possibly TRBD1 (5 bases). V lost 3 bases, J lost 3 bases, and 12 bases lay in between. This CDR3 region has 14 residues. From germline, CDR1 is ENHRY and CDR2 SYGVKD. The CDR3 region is CAISDPKGIYEQYF. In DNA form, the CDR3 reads TGTGCCATCAGTGACCCTAAGGGGATCTACGAGCAGTACTTC.

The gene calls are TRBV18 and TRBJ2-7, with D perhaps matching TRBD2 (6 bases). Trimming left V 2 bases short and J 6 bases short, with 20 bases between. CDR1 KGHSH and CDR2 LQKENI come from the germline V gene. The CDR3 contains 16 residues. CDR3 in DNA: TGTGCCAGCTCACCATTTGGAGGGCCGGTTTCGTCCGAGCAGTACTTC. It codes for CASSPFGGPVSSEQYF.

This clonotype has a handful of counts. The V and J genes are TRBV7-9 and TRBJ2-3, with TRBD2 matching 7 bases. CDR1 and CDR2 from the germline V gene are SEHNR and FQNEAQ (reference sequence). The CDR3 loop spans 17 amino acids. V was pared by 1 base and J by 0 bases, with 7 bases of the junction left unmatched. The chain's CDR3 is CASSLGRGSPSTDTQYF. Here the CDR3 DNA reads TGTGCCAGCAGCTTAGGGCGGGGGAGCCCTAGCACAGATACGCAGTATTTT. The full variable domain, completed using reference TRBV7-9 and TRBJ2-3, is DTGVSQNPRHKITKRGQNVTFRCDPISEHNRLYWYRQTLGQGPEFLTYFQNEAQLEKSRLLSDRFSAERPKGSFSTLEIQRTEQGDSAMYLCASSLGRGSPSTDTQYFGPGTRLTVL.

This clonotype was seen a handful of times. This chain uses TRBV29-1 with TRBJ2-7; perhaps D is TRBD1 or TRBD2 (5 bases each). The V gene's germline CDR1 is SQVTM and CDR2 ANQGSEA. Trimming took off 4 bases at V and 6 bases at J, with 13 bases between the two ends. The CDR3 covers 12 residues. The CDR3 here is CSVGLGDGEQYF. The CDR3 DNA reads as TGCAGCGTTGGATTAGGGGACGGCGAGCAGTACTTC.

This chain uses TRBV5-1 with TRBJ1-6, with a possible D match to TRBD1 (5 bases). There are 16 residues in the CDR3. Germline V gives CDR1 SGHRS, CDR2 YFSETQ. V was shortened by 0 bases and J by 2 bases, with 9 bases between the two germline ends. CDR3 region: CASSLGGAAYNSPLHF. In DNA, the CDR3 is TGCGCCAGCAGCTTGGGGGGCGCCGCCTATAATTCACCCCTCCACTTT.

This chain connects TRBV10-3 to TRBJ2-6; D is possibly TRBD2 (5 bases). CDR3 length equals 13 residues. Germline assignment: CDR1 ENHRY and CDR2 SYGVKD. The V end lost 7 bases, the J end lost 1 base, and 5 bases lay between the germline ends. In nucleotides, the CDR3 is TGTGCCATCACGGGGTCTGGGGCCAACGTCCTGACTTTC. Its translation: CAITGSGANVLTF.

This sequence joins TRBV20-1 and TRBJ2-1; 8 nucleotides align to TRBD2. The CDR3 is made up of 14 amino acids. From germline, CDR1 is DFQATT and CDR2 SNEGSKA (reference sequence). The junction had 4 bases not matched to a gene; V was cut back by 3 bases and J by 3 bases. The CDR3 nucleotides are TGCAGTGCTAGTTGGCGGGAGGTCTACAATGAGCAGTTCTTC. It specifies CSASWREVYNEQFF.

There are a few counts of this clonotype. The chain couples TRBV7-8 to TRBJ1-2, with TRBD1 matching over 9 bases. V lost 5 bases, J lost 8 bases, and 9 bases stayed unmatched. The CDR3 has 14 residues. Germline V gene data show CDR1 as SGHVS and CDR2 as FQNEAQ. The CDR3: CASSTRTGVEGYTF. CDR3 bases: TGTGCCAGCAGCACAAGGACAGGGGTTGAGGGCTACACCTTC.